This T cell receptor beta chain emerged from a study of T cell repertoires in cytomegalovirus infection. TCRdb reprocessed the reads via MiXCR and lists one record per CDR3 protein. The table lists some 920,000 distinct CDR3 sequences, 25% to 40% of them singletons, with around an eighth in the top ten. A remark on this clonotype: Its antigen is undetermined.

Germline loops: CDR1 MNHEY, CDR2 SVGEGT. The CDR3 contains 16 residues. V lost 4 bases, J lost 3 bases, and 16 bases lay in between. Sample: cultured CD8+ T cells from PBMCs, taken from culture after CMV antigen stimulation. J is TRBJ2-1 and V is TRBV6-2 or TRBV6-3; the D gene is possibly TRBD1 (6 bases). This receptor was taken from a human donor in good health (CMV status not recorded). Some clones in this sample may be carry-over from other donors' samples. DNA of the CDR3: TGTGCCAGCAGTTCCAATCCGTGGACAGACTACAATGAGCAGTTCTTC. It translates to CASSSNPWTDYNEQFF.